This TCR beta chain was identified in a study of cytomegalovirus exposure and HLA in healthy donors. Notes on the study in general: What was likely a sequencing artifact was a cluster of highly shared sequence variants. For most TCR beta V segments, an earlier analysis put the productive rate at about 87% or about 30% of the time. Indistinguishable V segments such as TRBV6-2 and TRBV6-3 were excluded.

The CDR3 runs 16 residues. Germline V gene sequence: CDR1 SGHRS, CDR2 YFSETQ. J was trimmed by 0 bases and V by 1 base; bases with no gene match: 2. Researchers ran the PCR with 60 Vbeta and 13 Jbeta primers. Profiling relied on immunoSEQ multiplex PCR, and the TCRdb table lists in-frame clones only, not all of them. The sample lists under 120,000 clones, 70% to 80% occurring once. The count of this clone is one. What it binds is not known. The chain uses TRBV5-1 and TRBJ2-2, with 8 bases that match TRBD2. The source of this sequence is a middle-aged woman in good health and CMV-seronegative. The sample was PBMCs. The CDR3 coding sequence is TGCGCCAGCAGCTTGAGAGCGGGAGCGAACACCGGGGAGCTGTTTTTT. Its protein product is CASSLRAGANTGELFF.